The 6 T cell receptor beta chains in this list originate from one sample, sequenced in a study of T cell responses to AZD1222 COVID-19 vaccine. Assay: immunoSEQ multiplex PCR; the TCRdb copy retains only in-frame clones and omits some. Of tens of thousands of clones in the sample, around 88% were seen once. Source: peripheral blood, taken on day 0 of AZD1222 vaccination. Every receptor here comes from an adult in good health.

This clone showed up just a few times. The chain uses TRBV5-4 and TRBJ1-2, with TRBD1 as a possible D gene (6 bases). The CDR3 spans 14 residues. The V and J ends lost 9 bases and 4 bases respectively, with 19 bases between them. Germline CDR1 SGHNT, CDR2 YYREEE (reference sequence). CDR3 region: CATFEEGVLYGYTF. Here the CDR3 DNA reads TGTGCCACCTTTGAAGAGGGGGTCCTCTATGGCTACACCTTC.

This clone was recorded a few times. The CDR3 loop is CASSLGQGAGELFF. For the CDR3, the DNA is TGTGCCAGCAGCCTAGGACAGGGTGCCGGGGAGCTGTTTTTT. The chain recombines TRBV5-8 with TRBJ2-2, with 8 bases that match TRBD1. The V segment lost 4 bases and the J segment 6 bases; nucleotides outside the gene matches: 5. CDR1 and CDR2 from the germline V gene are SGHTS and YDEGEE. CDR3 size: 14 residues.

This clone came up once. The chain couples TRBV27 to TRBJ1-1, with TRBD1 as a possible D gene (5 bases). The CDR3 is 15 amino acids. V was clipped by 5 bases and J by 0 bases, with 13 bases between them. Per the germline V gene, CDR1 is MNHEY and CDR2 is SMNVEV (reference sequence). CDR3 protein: CASSPMDTLNTEAFF. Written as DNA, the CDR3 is TGTGCCAGCAGTCCGATGGACACTTTGAACACTGAAGCTTTCTTT.

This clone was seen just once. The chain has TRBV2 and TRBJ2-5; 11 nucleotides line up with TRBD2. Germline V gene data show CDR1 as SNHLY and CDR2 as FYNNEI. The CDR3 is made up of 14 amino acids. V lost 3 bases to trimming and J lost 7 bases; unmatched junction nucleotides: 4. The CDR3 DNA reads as TGTGCCAGCAGTGAGACTAGCGGGATTGGGACCCAGTACTTC. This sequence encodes CASSETSGIGTQYF.

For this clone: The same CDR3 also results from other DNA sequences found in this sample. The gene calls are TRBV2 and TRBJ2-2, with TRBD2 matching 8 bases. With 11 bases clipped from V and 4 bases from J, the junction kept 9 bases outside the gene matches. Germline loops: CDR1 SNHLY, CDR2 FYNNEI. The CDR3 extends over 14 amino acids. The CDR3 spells CAGRGGRITGELFF. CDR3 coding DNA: TGTGCCGGCCGGGGGGGGCGGATCACCGGGGAGCTGTTTTTT.

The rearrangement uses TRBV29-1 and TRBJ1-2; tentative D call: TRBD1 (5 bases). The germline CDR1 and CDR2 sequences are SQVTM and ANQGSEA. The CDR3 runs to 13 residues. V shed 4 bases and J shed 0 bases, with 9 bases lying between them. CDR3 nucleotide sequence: TGCAGCGTTGGGGGCAGTTCTAACTATGGCTACACCTTC. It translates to CSVGGSSNYGYTF.